This T cell receptor (beta chain) came from a study of blood T cell repertoires in COVID-19. Study as a whole: The United States, Italy and Spain were the sources of the acute and convalescent COVID-19 samples.

Measured with immunoSEQ multiplex PCR; TCRdb has only the in-frame clones, and not every one. The profile shows under 500,000 clones, 70% to 90% of them singletons. The CDR3 length is 17 residues. The germline gives CDR1 SGHTA, CDR2 FQGNSA. V was pared by 5 bases and J by 6 bases, with 17 bases of the junction left unmatched. V and J are TRBV7-2 and TRBJ1-1; 8 bases map to TRBD1. Sequencing input: PBMCs or T cells enriched from blood (not recorded which). The TCR was taken from a woman aged 18-29 years with acute COVID-19. This chain's CDR3 is CASSHRQGSSLGAEAFF. CDR3 DNA sequence: TGTGCCAGCAGCCACCGACAGGGGAGCTCCCTTGGAGCTGAAGCTTTCTTT.